The TCR beta chain under discussion was sequenced for a study of T cell changes during pregnancy in multiple sclerosis. Method: immunoSEQ multiplex PCR; TCRdb's copy keeps in-frame clones and lacks some. The table records roughly 100,000 clones, less than 95% of them present only once. The sequence came from a female donor with multiple sclerosis, enrolled in a pregnancy study. The sample consisted of peripheral blood, taken after pregnancy.

CDR3 bases: TGTGCCAGCAGTGAACTAGCTAGCCACACAGATACGCAGTATTTT. This gives the protein CASSELASHTDTQYF. This chain connects TRBV2 to TRBJ2-3; D is perhaps TRBD2 (5 bases). The CDR3 extends over 15 amino acids. CDR1 is SNHLY and CDR2 is FYNNEI in the germline V gene. V lost 2 bases and J 2 bases, leaving 11 bases between the germline ends.